The rows below give T cell receptor beta chains drawn from one sample of a study of shared clonotypes between healthy human individuals. The data were produced by immunoSEQ multiplex PCR, yet TCRdb's version contains in-frame clones alone and is incomplete. Of roughly 640,000 clones listed, around 67% are singletons. The specimen sequenced was memory CD4+ T cells sorted from blood. All receptors derive from a woman aged 30 to 39 in good health. The CDR3 runs from the conserved cysteine through the conserved F or W. A D gene is named only where the DNA matches it firmly. Size is omitted from some rows. Given values are once, few, many or a class for expanded clones.

size: -
V: TRBV7-9
D: -
J: TRBJ2-6
DNA: TGTGCCAGCAGCTTCCCGAAGTTTGTGGTCGCTGGGGCCAACGTCCTGACTTTC
CDR3: CASSFPKFVVAGANVLTF

size: -
V: TRBV27
D: TRBD2
J: TRBJ2-1
DNA: TGTGCCAGCAGTTTATCCCCAGTGGCGGGAGCCCGTTCGGATGAGCAGTTCTTC
CDR3: CASSLSPVAGARSDEQFF

size: -
V: TRBV28
D: -
J: TRBJ2-1
DNA: TGTGCCAGCAGCGGAAAGGGGAGTAAGGGGGATGAGCAGTTCTTC
CDR3: CASSGKGSKGDEQFF

size: -
V: TRBV4-1
D: -
J: TRBJ1-1
DNA: TGCGCCAGCAGCCAAGGATCATCCGTTCGGAACACTGAAGCTTTCTTT
CDR3: CASSQGSSVRNTEAFF

size: -
V: TRBV2
D: TRBD1
J: TRBJ1-5
DNA: TGTGCCAGCAGTGGCCAGGGGGCAGGGAGTCAGCCCCAGCATTTT
CDR3: CASSGQGAGSQPQHF

size: few
V: TRBV25-1
D: -
J: TRBJ2-1
DNA: TGTGCCAGTCAAGGGCCGTTATACAATGAGCAGTTCTTC
CDR3: CASQGPLYNEQFF

size: -
V: TRBV9
D: TRBD2
J: TRBJ2-3
DNA: TGTGCCAGCAGCGTAGGGGGGCCGAGCGGGAGGATCACAGATACGCAGTATTTT
CDR3: CASSVGGPSGRITDTQYF

size: few
V: TRBV10-3
D: -
J: TRBJ2-5
DNA: TGTGCCATCAGTGAGTCAGAGTGGGAGACCCAGTACTTC
CDR3: CAISESEWETQYF

size: -
V: TRBV7-2
D: TRBD2
J: TRBJ2-1
DNA: TGTGCCAGCAGCTGGGGACTAGAGGACTATGAGCAGTTCTTC
CDR3: CASSWGLEDYEQFF

size: -
V: TRBV7-8
D: TRBD1
J: TRBJ2-2
DNA: TGTGCCAGCAGCCGAGTCCTGGGGACAGGGGACACCGGGGAGCTGTTTTTT
CDR3: CASSRVLGTGDTGELFF

size: once
V: TRBV7-2
D: TRBD2
J: TRBJ2-1
DNA: TGTGCCAGCAGCTTCGCTAGCGGGACTTACAATGAGCAGTTCTTC
CDR3: CASSFASGTYNEQFF

size: -
V: TRBV18
D: TRBD1
J: TRBJ1-1
DNA: TGTGCCAGCTCACGGGTCCGGGACAGGGTGGAAGCTTTCTTT
CDR3: CASSRVRDRVEAFF

size: -
V: TRBV5-3
D: TRBD2
J: TRBJ2-2
DNA: TGTGCCAGAAGCGCGTCCGGACTAGCGGGAGGGCCCCTCTATGTCGGGGAGCTGTTTTTT
CDR3: CARSASGLAGGPLYVGELFF

size: -
V: TRBV19
D: -
J: TRBJ2-2
DNA: TGTGCCAGTAAGACCGGGGGTAACACCGGGGAGCTGTTTTTT
CDR3: CASKTGGNTGELFF

size: once
V: TRBV27
D: -
J: TRBJ2-7
DNA: TGTGCCAGCAGGAATGCACGGCGGGGAGCCTACGAGCAGTACTTC
CDR3: CASRNARRGAYEQYF

size: -
V: TRBV2
D: TRBD2
J: TRBJ2-3
DNA: TGTGCCAGCAGTGGGACTAGCGGAGATACGCAGTATTTT
CDR3: CASSGTSGDTQYF

size: -
V: TRBV6-6
D: -
J: TRBJ1-5
DNA: TGTGCCAGCAGTCCAGGGTTTGGCAATCAGCCCCAGCATTTT
CDR3: CASSPGFGNQPQHF

size: -
V: TRBV5-1
D: TRBD1
J: TRBJ2-5
DNA: TGCGCCAGCAGCGTCGGGACAGGGGCAGGGACCCAGTACTTC
CDR3: CASSVGTGAGTQYF

size: -
V: TRBV2
D: -
J: TRBJ1-2
DNA: TGTGCCAGCAGTGAATTGGGTGGACTAAATGAGGGCACCTTC
CDR3: CASSELGGLNEGTF

size: many
V: TRBV19
D: -
J: TRBJ2-2
DNA: TGTGCCAGTAGTATATTACCGGCGAACACCGGGGAGCTGTTTTTT
CDR3: CASSILPANTGELFF

size: -
V: TRBV14
D: -
J: TRBJ1-2
DNA: TGTGCCAGCAGCCAAGACACGGGGGCCTATGGCTACACCTTC
CDR3: CASSQDTGAYGYTF

size: -
V: TRBV6-5
D: TRBD1
J: TRBJ1-2
DNA: TGTGCCAGCAGTGACAGGGTTGAAGGCTACACCTTC
CDR3: CASSDRVEGYTF

size: few
V: TRBV2
D: TRBD2
J: TRBJ2-1
DNA: TGTGCCAGTCCTGGACTAGCAGGGATGAGCTCCTACAATGAGCAGTTCTTC
CDR3: CASPGLAGMSSYNEQFF

size: -
V: TRBV5-6
D: -
J: TRBJ1-1
DNA: TGTGCCAGCAGCTTCGTCGGCACTGAAGCTTTCTTT
CDR3: CASSFVGTEAFF

size: -
V: TRBV11-1
D: -
J: TRBJ2-3
DNA: TGTGCCAGCAGCTTAGTTGGGCCCCCCACAGATACGCAGTATTTT
CDR3: CASSLVGPPTDTQYF

size: -
V: TRBV28
D: TRBD1
J: TRBJ1-2
DNA: TGTGCCAGCAGGGCCGGGACAGGGTATGGCTACACCTTC
CDR3: CASRAGTGYGYTF

size: -
V: TRBV19
D: -
J: TRBJ2-3
DNA: TGTGCCAGTAGTTCAGCTGATACGCAGTATTTT
CDR3: CASSSADTQYF

size: few
V: TRBV10-3
D: -
J: TRBJ2-3
DNA: TGTGCCATCATGGGGGGAGAGAGGACAGATACGCAGTATTTT
CDR3: CAIMGGERTDTQYF

size: few
V: TRBV28
D: -
J: TRBJ1-1
DNA: TGTGCCAGCAGTTTAGCGGCGCGGGGGAACACTGAAGCTTTCTTT
CDR3: CASSLAARGNTEAFF

size: -
V: TRBV5-1
D: TRBD1
J: TRBJ1-2
DNA: TGCGCCAGCAGCTTCGGTGACAGGGGTAACTATGGCTACACCTTC
CDR3: CASSFGDRGNYGYTF

size: few
V: TRBV5-1
D: -
J: TRBJ1-2
DNA: TGCGCCAGCAGCTCCCCCAGGGAAGGGGACTATGGCTACACCTTC
CDR3: CASSSPREGDYGYTF

size: -
V: TRBV7-9
D: TRBD1
J: TRBJ1-1
DNA: TGTGCCAGCAGCTTAGAAGGGGGCATTGGCACTGAAGCTTTCTTT
CDR3: CASSLEGGIGTEAFF

size: -
V: TRBV28
D: -
J: TRBJ2-1
DNA: TGTGCCAGCAGTTTACCTCTTGGTCAGGGAGTGTACGAGCAGTTCTTC
CDR3: CASSLPLGQGVYEQFF

size: -
V: TRBV18
D: -
J: TRBJ2-7
DNA: TGTGCCAGCTCAGCGACCCCTTCCGAGGAGCAGTACTTC
CDR3: CASSATPSEEQYF

size: -
V: TRBV28
D: -
J: TRBJ1-2
DNA: TGTGCCAGCAGTTTTTTTGGGGGGACGGGAGGCTACACCTTC
CDR3: CASSFFGGTGGYTF

size: -
V: TRBV7-9
D: -
J: TRBJ1-2
DNA: TGTGCCAGCAGCTTAAGGGCAGAGCCCTATGGCTACACCTTC
CDR3: CASSLRAEPYGYTF

size: -
V: TRBV19
D: TRBD1
J: TRBJ2-7
DNA: TGTGCCAGTAGTTTGACAGGGGGCAACCCTACAAGCTTC
CDR3: CASSLTGGNPTSF

size: once
V: TRBV6-6
D: -
J: TRBJ2-7
DNA: TGTGCCAGCAGTTACGGGACCTTCGAGCAGTACTTC
CDR3: CASSYGTFEQYF

size: -
V: TRBV30
D: -
J: TRBJ1-4
DNA: TGTGCCTGGACCAGGGTGGTTAATGAAAAACTGTTTTTT
CDR3: CAWTRVVNEKLFF

size: -
V: TRBV4-1
D: TRBD1
J: TRBJ2-7
DNA: TGCGCCAGCAGCCAAGGGGGGACAGCCTCCTACGAGCAGTACTTC
CDR3: CASSQGGTASYEQYF

size: -
V: TRBV11-2
D: -
J: TRBJ2-7
DNA: TGTGCCAGCAGCTTAGTCCTATGGGCTGAGTCCCCCTACGAGCAGTACTTC
CDR3: CASSLVLWAESPYEQYF

size: few
V: TRBV19
D: TRBD1
J: TRBJ1-2
DNA: TGTGCCAGTAGGACTGACAGGGGGACTAACTATGGCTACACCTTC
CDR3: CASRTDRGTNYGYTF

size: -
V: TRBV5-1
D: -
J: TRBJ2-1
DNA: TGCGCCAGCAGAGGGAGTACTTCGTACAATGAGCAGTTCTTC
CDR3: CASRGSTSYNEQFF

size: -
V: TRBV29-1
D: -
J: TRBJ2-7
DNA: TGCAGCGTTGGGTGGAGGGGGGCCCACGAGCAGTACTTC
CDR3: CSVGWRGAHEQYF

size: -
V: TRBV19
D: -
J: TRBJ2-7
DNA: TGTGCCAGTAGTATATCGGGCAACTCCTACGAGCAGTACTTC
CDR3: CASSISGNSYEQYF